Sequencing of this T cell receptor beta chain was carried out in a study of T-cell reconstitution after alpha-beta-depleted transplantation in children. This clonotype has a handful of counts. Preparation of the TCRbeta library was carried out with unique molecular identifiers. One entry per CDR3 protein results from TCRdb running MiXCR on the PCR reads. The sample shows more than 200,000 distinct CDR3 sequences, more than 7.5% of them seen only once. The CDR3 length is 16 residues. Trimming removed 5 bases from V and 7 bases from J; junction bases left unmatched: 9. The material was PBMCs from the stem cell graft donor, obtained from the stem cell graft. V and J are TRBV12-3 or TRBV12-4 and TRBJ2-1, with 12 bases lining up with TRBD2. The source is a human donor who donated a stem cell graft to a child with SCID. Here the CDR3 reads CASSRGASGGANEQFF. In DNA, the CDR3 is TGTGCCAGCAGTCGCGGGGCTAGCGGGGGGGCTAATGAGCAGTTCTTC.